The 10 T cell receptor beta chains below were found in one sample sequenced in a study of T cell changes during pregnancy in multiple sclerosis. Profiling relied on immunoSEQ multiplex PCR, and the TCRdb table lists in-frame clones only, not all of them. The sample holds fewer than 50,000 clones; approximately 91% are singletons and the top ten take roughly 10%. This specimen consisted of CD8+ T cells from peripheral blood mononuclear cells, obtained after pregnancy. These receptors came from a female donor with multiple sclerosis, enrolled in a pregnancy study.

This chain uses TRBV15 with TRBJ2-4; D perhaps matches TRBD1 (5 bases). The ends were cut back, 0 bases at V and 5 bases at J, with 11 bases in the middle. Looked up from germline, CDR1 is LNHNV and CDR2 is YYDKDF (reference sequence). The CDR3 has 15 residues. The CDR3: CATSRDRGKENIQYF. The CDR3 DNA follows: TGTGCCACCAGCAGAGATAGGGGAAAAGAAAACATTCAGTACTTC. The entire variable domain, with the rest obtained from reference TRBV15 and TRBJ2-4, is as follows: DAMVIQNPRYQVTQFGKPVTLSCSQTLNHNVMYWYQQKSSQAPKLLFHYYDKDFNNEADTPDNFQSRRPNTSFCFLDIRSPGLGDTAMYLCATSRDRGKENIQYFGAGTRLSVL.

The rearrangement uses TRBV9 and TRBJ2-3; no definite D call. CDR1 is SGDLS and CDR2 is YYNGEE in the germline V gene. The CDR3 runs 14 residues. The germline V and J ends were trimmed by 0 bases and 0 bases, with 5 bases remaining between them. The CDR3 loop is CASSVDGSTDTQYF. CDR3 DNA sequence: TGTGCCAGCAGCGTAGATGGCAGCACAGATACGCAGTATTTT.

The CDR3 DNA reads as TGTGCCAGCAGTCTCTCGGGACAGATCTACGAGCAGTACTTC. It yields the protein CASSLSGQIYEQYF. The V and J genes are TRBV27 and TRBJ2-7; TRBD1 agrees at 7 bases. Germline CDR1 reads MNHEY; CDR2 reads SMNVEV (reference sequence). CDR3 length: 14 residues. Trimming at V came to 5 bases and at J to 3 bases, leaving 7 bases not matched to a gene.

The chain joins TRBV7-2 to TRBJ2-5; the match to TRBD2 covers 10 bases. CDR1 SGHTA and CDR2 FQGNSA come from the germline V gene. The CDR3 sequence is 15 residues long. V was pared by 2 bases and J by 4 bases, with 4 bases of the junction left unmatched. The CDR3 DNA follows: TGTGCCAGCAGCTTACTAGCGGGGGAGGGAGAGACCCAGTACTTC. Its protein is CASSLLAGEGETQYF.

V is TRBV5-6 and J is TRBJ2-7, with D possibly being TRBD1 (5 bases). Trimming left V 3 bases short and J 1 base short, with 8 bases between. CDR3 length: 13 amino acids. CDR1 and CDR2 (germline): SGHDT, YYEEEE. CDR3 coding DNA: TGTGCCAGCAGCTCGACAGAATCCTACGAGCAGTACTTC. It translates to CASSSTESYEQYF.

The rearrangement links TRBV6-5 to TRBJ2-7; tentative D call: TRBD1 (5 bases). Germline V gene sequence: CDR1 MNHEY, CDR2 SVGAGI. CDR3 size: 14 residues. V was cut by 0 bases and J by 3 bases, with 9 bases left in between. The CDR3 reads CASSYSGLDYEQYF. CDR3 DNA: TGTGCCAGCAGTTACTCGGGGCTGGACTACGAGCAGTACTTC.

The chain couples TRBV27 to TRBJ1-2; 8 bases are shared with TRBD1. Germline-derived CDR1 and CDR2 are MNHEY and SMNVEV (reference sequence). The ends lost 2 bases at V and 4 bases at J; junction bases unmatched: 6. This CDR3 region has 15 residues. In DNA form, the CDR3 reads TGTGCCAGCAGTTTAACAGGGGGAGGAATCTATGGCTACACCTTC. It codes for CASSLTGGGIYGYTF.

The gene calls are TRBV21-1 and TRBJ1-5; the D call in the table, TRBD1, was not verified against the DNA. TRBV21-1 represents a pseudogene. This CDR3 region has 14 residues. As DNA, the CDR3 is TGTGCCAGCCCCGGGCAGGGTACGCGGCAGCCCCAGCATTTT. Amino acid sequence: CASPGQGTRQPQHF.

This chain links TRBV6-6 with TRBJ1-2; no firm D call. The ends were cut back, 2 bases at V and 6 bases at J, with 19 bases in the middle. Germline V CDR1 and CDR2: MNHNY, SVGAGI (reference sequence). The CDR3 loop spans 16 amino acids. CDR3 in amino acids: CASSYAEGGLPDGYTF. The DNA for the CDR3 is TGTGCCAGCAGTTACGCCGAAGGAGGTTTGCCGGATGGCTACACCTTC.

CDR3 in DNA: TGTGCCAGTCGGGACAGGGGGTACAATGAGCAGTTCTTC. It is translated as CASRDRGYNEQFF. The genes are TRBV2 and TRBJ2-1; 11 bases are shared with TRBD1. V gave up 9 bases and J gave up 4 bases; unmatched junction bases: 2. The length of the CDR3 is 13 residues. The germline V gene encodes CDR1 SNHLY and CDR2 FYNNEI.